This is a list of T cell receptor beta chains from one sample in a study of OX40 agonist ivuxolimab in advanced cancers. Generated by immunoSEQ multiplex PCR, the TCRdb table keeps only in-frame clones and is missing some. This sample has tens of thousands of clones, with approximately 90% found just once. Sequences were derived from CD4+ or CD8+ T cells sorted from blood, sampled in a trial of the OX40 agonist ivuxolimab. These receptors all come from an adult with an advanced solid tumor such as melanoma, head and neck, liver or kidney cancer. The CDR3 runs from the conserved cysteine through the conserved F or W. The D gene is left open where the match is weak. Not every row has a clone size; where given, it reads once, few, many or a size class.

TRBJ1-1 TRBV5-1 . . CASSLTISAGGAEAFF TGCGCCAGCAGCTTGACAATTTCGGCGGGGGGCGCTGAAGCTTTCTTT
TRBJ2-7 TRBV18 . . CASSPSLGGEQYF TGTGCCAGCTCACCCTCTCTGGGCGGCGAGCAGTACTTC
TRBJ1-2 TRBV7-2 . . CASSLFGRQLNYGYTF TGTGCCAGCAGCTTATTTGGGCGACAGTTGAACTATGGCTACACCTTC
TRBJ1-2 TRBV2 . . CASRANYGYTF TGTGCCAGCAGGGCGAACTATGGCTACACCTTC
TRBJ1-2 TRBV20-1 . few CSASPGYTF TGCAGTGCTAGTCCAGGCTACACCTTC
TRBJ1-2 TRBV7-2 . . CASSLAVRAPSGYTF TGTGCCAGCAGCTTAGCCGTCAGGGCGCCCTCCGGCTACACCTTC
TRBJ1-1 TRBV6-5 . . CASTERQMNTEAFF TGTGCCAGCACCGAAAGACAAATGAACACTGAAGCTTTCTTT
TRBJ1-1 TRBV7-2 TRBD1 . CASSDHGTVNTEAFF TGTGCCAGCAGCGACCACGGGACAGTGAACACTGAAGCTTTCTTT
TRBJ2-1 TRBV6-4 . once CASSDSGSLNEQFF TGTGCCAGCAGTGACTCTGGGTCACTCAATGAGCAGTTCTTC
TRBJ1-2 TRBV4-3 . . CASSQEDSLGVYGYTF TGCGCCAGCAGCCAAGAGGATTCTCTGGGGGTCTATGGCTACACCTTC
TRBJ2-6 TRBV7-3 . . CASSPTSGANVLTF TGTGCCAGCAGCCCCACCTCTGGGGCCAACGTCCTGACTTTC
TRBJ2-1 TRBV4-1 . . CASSQNRNSYNEQFF TGCGCCAGCAGCCAGAACAGGAACTCCTACAATGAGCAGTTCTTC
TRBJ2-7 TRBV6-5 . . CATEDQSYEQYF TGTGCCACCGAGGACCAAAGTTACGAGCAGTACTTC
TRBJ1-5 TRBV29-1 . . CSVGLSNQPQHF TGCAGCGTGGGCCTCAGCAATCAGCCCCAGCATTTT
TRBJ2-5 TRBV2 . . CASSEDRAQGTQYF TGTGCCAGCAGTGAAGACCGGGCCCAAGGGACCCAGTACTTC
TRBJ2-7 TRBV18 . . CASSKQPYEQYF TGTGCCAGCTCAAAGCAGCCGTACGAGCAGTACTTC
TRBJ1-2 TRBV7-2 . . CASSLVSDGGYTF TGTGCCAGCAGCTTAGTGAGCGATGGAGGCTACACCTTC
TRBJ2-5 TRBV27 TRBD2 . CASSSGLVGTETQYF TGTGCCAGCAGTTCGGGACTAGTGGGGACGGAGACCCAGTACTTC
TRBJ2-3 TRBV9 . . CASSVVGGPLYTQYF TGTGCCAGCAGCGTAGTGGGGGGGCCCTTATATACGCAGTATTTT
TRBJ2-7 TRBV10-2 . . CASTTGDGRGSPEQYF TGCGCCAGCACCACCGGGGACGGCCGGGGCTCTCCCGAGCAGTACTTC
TRBJ2-7 TRBV5-5 . . CASSRLPEVGSYEQYF TGTGCCAGCAGCCGGTTACCGGAGGTAGGCTCCTACGAGCAGTACTTC
TRBJ1-2 TRBV7-3 . . CASSYTGAGGYTF TGTGCCAGCAGCTATACGGGGGCCGGTGGCTACACCTTC
TRBJ1-4 TRBV18 . . CASSPGEGARQKLFF TGTGCCAGCTCACCAGGAGAAGGGGCCCGCCAAAAACTGTTTTTT
TRBJ2-1 TRBV18 TRBD1 once CASSPPAGQGNYNEQFF TGTGCCAGCTCACCACCTGCGGGACAGGGAAACTACAATGAGCAGTTCTTC
TRBJ1-1 TRBV10-3 . few CAISDRMNTEAFF TGTGCCATCAGTGACCGTATGAACACTGAAGCTTTCTTT
TRBJ1-1 TRBV2 . once CASRDSVLNTEAFF TGTGCCAGCAGGGACTCAGTTCTGAACACTGAAGCTTTCTTT
TRBJ1-2 TRBV18 TRBD1 . CASSPQYTGGAYGYTF TGTGCCAGCTCACCCCAATATACAGGGGGCGCCTATGGCTACACCTTC
TRBJ1-2 TRBV7-2 . . CASSLGQGDYGYTF TGTGCCAGCAGCCTAGGGCAGGGTGACTATGGCTACACCTTC
TRBJ2-5 TRBV6-5 TRBD1 . CASSATTGGETQYF TGTGCCAGCAGTGCCACGACAGGGGGAGAGACCCAGTACTTC
TRBJ1-5 TRBV19 . . CASSIPSGAATNQPQHF TGTGCCAGTAGTATTCCCTCAGGGGCCGCCACCAATCAGCCCCAGCATTTT
TRBJ2-5 TRBV5-1 . . CASSLASQTAETQYF TGCGCCAGCAGCTTGGCCTCACAGACGGCAGAGACCCAGTACTTC
TRBJ2-5 TRBV7-2 . . CASSDYLGETQYF TGTGCCAGCAGCGATTACTTGGGAGAGACCCAGTACTTC
TRBJ2-5 TRBV28 . . CASSPIGGGIGETQYF TGTGCCAGCAGTCCAATAGGGGGGGGAATTGGAGAGACCCAGTACTTC
TRBJ2-7 TRBV6-5 . . CASSSTGGGGSEQYF TGTGCCAGCAGTTCCACAGGAGGGGGGGGAAGCGAGCAGTACTTC
TRBJ2-7 TRBV5-1 TRBD2 . CASSWRTSGGSEAFEQYF TGCGCCAGCAGCTGGAGGACTAGCGGGGGGTCCGAGGCCTTCGAGCAGTACTTC
TRBJ2-7 TRBV2 TRBD2 . CASRPGRGGHEQYF TGTGCCAGCAGACCGGGACGGGGGGGCCACGAGCAGTACTTC
TRBJ1-1 TRBV6-6 . . CASSRPWGPAFF TGTGCCAGCAGTCGACCCTGGGGGCCAGCTTTCTTT
TRBJ1-1 TRBV5-4 . . CASSLARMNTEAFF TGTGCCAGCAGCTTGGCCAGAATGAACACTGAAGCTTTCTTT
TRBJ1-2 TRBV6-6 . . CASSTSLAGYTF TGTGCCAGCAGTACCAGCCTGGCCGGCTACACCTTC
TRBJ1-1 TRBV4-1 . . CASSQDHPQVGAFF TGCGCCAGCAGCCAAGATCACCCGCAGGTAGGGGCTTTCTTT
TRBJ2-1 TRBV13 . . CASSSKYNEQFF TGTGCCAGCAGCTCGAAGTACAATGAGCAGTTCTTC
TRBJ2-3 TRBV4-1 . . CASSQTGTDTQYF TGCGCCAGCAGCCAAACAGGCACAGATACGCAGTATTTT
TRBJ1-1 TRBV12-5 . . CASGSREDTEAFF TGTGCTAGTGGCTCCCGGGAGGACACTGAAGCTTTCTTT
TRBJ2-5 TRBV14 TRBD2 . CASSSRRGARETQYF TGTGCCAGCAGCTCCCGGCGGGGGGCCCGGGAGACCCAGTACTTC
TRBJ2-3 TRBV6-5 TRBD2 . CASKGLAGDTQYF TGTGCCAGCAAAGGACTAGCCGGAGATACGCAGTATTTT
TRBJ1-1 TRBV29-1 . few CSVAGGAGDEAFF TGCAGCGTTGCTGGCGGGGCAGGGGATGAAGCTTTCTTT
TRBJ2-7 TRBV11-2 . . CASSLELYEQYF TGTGCCAGCAGCTTAGAACTCTACGAGCAGTACTTC
TRBJ1-6 TRBV5-1 TRBD1 . CASSLIPGQSNSPLHF TGCGCCAGCAGCTTGATCCCGGGACAGAGTAATTCACCCCTCCACTTT